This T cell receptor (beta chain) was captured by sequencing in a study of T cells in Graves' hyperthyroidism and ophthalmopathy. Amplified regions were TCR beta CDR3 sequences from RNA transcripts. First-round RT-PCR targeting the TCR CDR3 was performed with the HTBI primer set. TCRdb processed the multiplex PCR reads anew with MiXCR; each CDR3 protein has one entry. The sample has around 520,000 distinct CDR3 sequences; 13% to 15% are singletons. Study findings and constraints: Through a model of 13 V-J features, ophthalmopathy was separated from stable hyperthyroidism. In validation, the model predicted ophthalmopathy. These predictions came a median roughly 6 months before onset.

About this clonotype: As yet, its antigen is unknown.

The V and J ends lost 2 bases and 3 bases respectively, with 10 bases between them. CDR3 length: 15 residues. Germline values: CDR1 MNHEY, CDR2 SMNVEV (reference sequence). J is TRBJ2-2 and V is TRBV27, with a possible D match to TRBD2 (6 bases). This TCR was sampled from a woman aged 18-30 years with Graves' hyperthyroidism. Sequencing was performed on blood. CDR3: CASSLLAPYTGELFF. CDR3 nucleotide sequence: TGTGCCAGCAGTTTACTAGCGCCATACACCGGGGAGCTGTTTTTT.